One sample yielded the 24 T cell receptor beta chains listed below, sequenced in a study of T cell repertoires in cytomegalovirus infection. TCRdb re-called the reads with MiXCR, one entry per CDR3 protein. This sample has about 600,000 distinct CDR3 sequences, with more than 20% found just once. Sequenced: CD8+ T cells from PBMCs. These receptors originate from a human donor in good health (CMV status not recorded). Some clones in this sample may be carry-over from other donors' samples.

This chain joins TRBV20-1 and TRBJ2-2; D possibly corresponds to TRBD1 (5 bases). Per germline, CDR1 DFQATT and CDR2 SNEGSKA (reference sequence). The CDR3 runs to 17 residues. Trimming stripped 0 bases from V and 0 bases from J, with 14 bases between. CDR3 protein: CSARDGHLSTNTGELFF. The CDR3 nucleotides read TGCAGTGCTAGAGATGGACACCTAAGTACGAACACCGGGGAGCTGTTTTTT.

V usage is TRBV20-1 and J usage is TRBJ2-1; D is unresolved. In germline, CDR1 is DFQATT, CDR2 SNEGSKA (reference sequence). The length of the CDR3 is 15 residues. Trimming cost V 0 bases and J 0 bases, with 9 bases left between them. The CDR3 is CSARDRLGSYNEQFF. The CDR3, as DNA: TGCAGTGCTAGAGACAGGCTTGGCTCCTACAATGAGCAGTTCTTC.

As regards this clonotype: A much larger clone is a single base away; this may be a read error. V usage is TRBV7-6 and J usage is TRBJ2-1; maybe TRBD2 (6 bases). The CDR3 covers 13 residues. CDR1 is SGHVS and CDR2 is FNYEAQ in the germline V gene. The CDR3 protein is CASSPLPGDEQFF. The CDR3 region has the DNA TGTGCTAGCAGCCCGTTGCCGGGAGATGAGCAGTTCTTC.

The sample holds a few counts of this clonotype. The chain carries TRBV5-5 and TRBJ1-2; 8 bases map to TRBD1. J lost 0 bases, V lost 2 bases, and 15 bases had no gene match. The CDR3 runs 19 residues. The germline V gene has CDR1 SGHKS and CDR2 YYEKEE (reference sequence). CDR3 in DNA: TGTGCCAGCAGCTTTTACGTCGGACAGGGAATGGTAACTAACTATGGCTACACCTTC. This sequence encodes CASSFYVGQGMVTNYGYTF.

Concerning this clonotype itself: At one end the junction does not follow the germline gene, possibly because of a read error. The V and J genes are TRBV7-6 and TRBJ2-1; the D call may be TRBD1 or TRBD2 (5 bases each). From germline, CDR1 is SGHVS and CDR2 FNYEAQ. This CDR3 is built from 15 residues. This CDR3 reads CARSPSGTGYNEQFF. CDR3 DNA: TGTGCCCGCAGCCCCTCAGGGACGGGGTACAATGAGCAGTTCTTC. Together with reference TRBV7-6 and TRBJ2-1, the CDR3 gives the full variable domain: GAGVSQSPRYKVTKRGQDVALRCDPISGHVSLYWYRQALGQGPEFLTYFNYEAQQDKSGLPNDRFSAERPEGSISTLTIQRTEQRDSAMYRCARSPSGTGYNEQFFGPGTRLTVL.

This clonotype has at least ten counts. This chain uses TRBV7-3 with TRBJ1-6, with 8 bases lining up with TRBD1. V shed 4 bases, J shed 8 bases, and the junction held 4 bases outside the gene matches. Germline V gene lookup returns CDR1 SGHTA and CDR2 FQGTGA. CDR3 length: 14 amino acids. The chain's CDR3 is CASSYRGGDSPLHF. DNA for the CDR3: TGTGCCAGCAGCTACAGGGGGGGGGATTCACCCCTCCACTTT. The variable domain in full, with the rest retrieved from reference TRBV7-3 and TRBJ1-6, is GAGVSQTPSNKVTEKGKYVELRCDPISGHTALYWYRQSLGQGPEFLIYFQGTGAADDSGLPNDRFFAVRPEGSVSTLKIQRTERGDSAVYLCASSYRGGDSPLHFGNGTRLTVT.

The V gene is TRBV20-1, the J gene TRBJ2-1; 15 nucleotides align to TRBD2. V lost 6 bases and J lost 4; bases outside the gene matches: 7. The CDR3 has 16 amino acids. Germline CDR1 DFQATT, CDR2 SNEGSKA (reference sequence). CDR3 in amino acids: CSARTSGGVKYNEQFF. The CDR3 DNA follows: TGCAGTGCCCGGACTAGCGGGGGGGTGAAGTACAATGAGCAGTTCTTC.

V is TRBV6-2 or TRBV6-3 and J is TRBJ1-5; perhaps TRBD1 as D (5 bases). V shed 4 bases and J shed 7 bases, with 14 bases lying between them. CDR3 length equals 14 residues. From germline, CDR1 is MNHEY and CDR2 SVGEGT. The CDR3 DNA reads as TGTGCCAGCAGTTTAGGGACCCATCTACAGCCCCAGCATTTT. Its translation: CASSLGTHLQPQHF.

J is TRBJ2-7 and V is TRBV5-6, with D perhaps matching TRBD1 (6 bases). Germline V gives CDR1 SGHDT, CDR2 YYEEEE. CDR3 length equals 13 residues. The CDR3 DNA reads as TGTGCCAGCAGTTTGGACAGTGCCTACGAGCAGTACGTC. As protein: CASSLDSAYEQYV.

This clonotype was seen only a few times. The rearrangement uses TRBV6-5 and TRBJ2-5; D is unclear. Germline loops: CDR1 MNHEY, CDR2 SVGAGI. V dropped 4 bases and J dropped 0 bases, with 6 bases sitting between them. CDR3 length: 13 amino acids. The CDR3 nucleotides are TGTGCCAGCAGTTGGTCAGACCAAGAGACCCAGTACTTC. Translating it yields CASSWSDQETQYF.

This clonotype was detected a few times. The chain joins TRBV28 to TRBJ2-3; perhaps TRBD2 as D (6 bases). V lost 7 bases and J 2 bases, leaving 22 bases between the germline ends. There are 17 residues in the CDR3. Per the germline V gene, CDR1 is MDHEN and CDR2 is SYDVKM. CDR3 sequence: CASTTGRSAFFTDTQYF. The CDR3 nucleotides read TGTGCCAGCACCACGGGGAGGTCGGCCTTCTTCACAGATACGCAGTATTTT.

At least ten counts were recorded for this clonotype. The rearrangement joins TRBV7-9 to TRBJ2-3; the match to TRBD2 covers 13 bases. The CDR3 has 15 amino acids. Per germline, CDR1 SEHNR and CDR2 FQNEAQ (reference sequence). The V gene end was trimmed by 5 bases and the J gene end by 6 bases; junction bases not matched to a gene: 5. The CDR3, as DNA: TGTGCCAGCAGCGCACTAGCGGGGGGGCCGGATACGCAGTATTTT. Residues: CASSALAGGPDTQYF.

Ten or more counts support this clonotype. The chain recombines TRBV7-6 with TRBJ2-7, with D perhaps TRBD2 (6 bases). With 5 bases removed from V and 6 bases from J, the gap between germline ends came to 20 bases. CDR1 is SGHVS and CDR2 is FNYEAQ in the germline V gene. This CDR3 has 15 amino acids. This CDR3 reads CASSPGAEGVGEQYF. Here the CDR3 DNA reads TGTGCCAGCAGCCCTGGGGCGGAGGGAGTCGGCGAGCAGTACTTC.

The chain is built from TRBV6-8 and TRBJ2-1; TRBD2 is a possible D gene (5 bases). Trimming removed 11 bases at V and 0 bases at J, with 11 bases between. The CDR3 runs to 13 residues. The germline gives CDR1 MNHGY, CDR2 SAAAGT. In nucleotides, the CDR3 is TGTGCCGTCGGGATTTTCTCCTACAATGAGCAGTTCTTC. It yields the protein CAVGIFSYNEQFF.

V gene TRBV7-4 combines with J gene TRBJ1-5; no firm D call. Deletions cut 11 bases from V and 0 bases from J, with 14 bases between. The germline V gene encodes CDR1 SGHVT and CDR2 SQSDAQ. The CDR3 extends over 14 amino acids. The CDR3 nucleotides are TGTGCCGGCCAACGGGATGGTAGCAATCAGCCCCAGCATTTT. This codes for CAGQRDGSNQPQHF.

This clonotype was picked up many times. The CDR3 protein is CASSLDGGGNEQFF. The CDR3 DNA reads as TGTGCCAGCAGCTTGGACGGGGGGGGAAATGAGCAGTTCTTC. The chain employs TRBV7-2 and TRBJ2-1, with 8 positions matching TRBD2. This CDR3 has 14 residues. J was trimmed by 7 bases and V by 3 bases; bases with no gene match: 5. Germline V lookup: CDR1 SGHTA, CDR2 FQGNSA.

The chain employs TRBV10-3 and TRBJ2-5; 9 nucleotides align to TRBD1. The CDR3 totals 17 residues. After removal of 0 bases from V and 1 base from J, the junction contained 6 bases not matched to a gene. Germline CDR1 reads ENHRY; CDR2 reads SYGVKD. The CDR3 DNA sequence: TGTGCCATCAGTGAGTCAAAAAAGGGACAGGGCCAAGAGACCCAGTACTTC. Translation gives CAISESKKGQGQETQYF.

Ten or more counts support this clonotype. Here the CDR3 reads CASSYLADRMNTEAFF. The CDR3 nucleotides read TGTGCCAGCAGTTACCTGGCAGACAGGATGAACACTGAAGCTTTCTTT. The J gene is TRBJ1-1, the V gene TRBV6-6, with D possibly matching TRBD1 (6 bases). CDR3 length equals 16 residues. The ends were cut back, 2 bases at V and 0 bases at J, with 13 bases in the middle. The V gene's germline CDR1 is MNHNY and CDR2 SVGAGI (reference sequence).

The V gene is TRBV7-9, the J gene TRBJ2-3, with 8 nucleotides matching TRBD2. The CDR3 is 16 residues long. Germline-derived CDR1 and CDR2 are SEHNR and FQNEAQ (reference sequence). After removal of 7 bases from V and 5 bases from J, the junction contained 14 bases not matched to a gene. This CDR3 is CASTTHEAGGIDTQYF. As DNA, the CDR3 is TGTGCCAGCACCACCCACGAGGCGGGAGGAATAGATACGCAGTATTTT.

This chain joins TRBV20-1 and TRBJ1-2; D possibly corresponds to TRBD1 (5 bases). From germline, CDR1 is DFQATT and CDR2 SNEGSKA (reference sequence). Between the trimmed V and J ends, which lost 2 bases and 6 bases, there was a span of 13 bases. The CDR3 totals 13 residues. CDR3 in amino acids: CSARSQDSDGYTF. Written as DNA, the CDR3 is TGCAGTGCTAGATCACAGGACTCCGATGGCTACACCTTC.

CDR3 sequence: CASFSSRGDRRTGELFF. CDR3 coding DNA: TGTGCCAGCTTCTCTTCCAGGGGAGACCGTAGAACCGGGGAGCTGTTTTTT. The chain has TRBV2 and TRBJ2-2; perhaps TRBD1 as D (6 bases). Germline values: CDR1 SNHLY, CDR2 FYNNEI. V shed 8 bases and J shed 5 bases, with 24 bases lying between them. The CDR3 spans 17 residues.

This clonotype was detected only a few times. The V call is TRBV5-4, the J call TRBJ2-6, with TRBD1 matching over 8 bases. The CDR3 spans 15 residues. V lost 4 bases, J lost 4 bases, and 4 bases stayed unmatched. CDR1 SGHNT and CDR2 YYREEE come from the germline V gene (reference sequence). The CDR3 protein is CASSRTGTGANVLTF. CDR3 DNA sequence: TGTGCCAGCAGCCGGACAGGGACCGGGGCCAACGTCCTGACTTTC.

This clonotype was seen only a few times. DNA of the CDR3: TGTGCCACCAGCTCAGACAGGAACTACGAGCAGTACGTC. Its translation is CATSSDRNYEQYV. This chain joins TRBV15 and TRBJ2-7; D is possibly TRBD1 (6 bases). This CDR3 has 13 amino acids. Deletions cut 5 bases from V and 3 bases from J, with 11 bases between. Germline loops: CDR1 LNHNV, CDR2 YYDKDF (reference sequence).

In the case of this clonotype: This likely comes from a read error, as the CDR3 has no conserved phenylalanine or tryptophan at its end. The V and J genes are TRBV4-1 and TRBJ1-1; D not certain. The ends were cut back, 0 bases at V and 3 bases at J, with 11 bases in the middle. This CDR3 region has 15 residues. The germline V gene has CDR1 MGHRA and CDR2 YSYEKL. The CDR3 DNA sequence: TGCGCCAGCAGCCAAGAGTACCCGATATACACTGAAGCTTTCTCT. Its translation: CASSQEYPIYTEAFS.